This T cell receptor beta chain stems from a study of T cell responses to AZD1222 COVID-19 vaccine (dated by TCRdb to the early 2020s). Background for the entire study: TCR sequencing was performed for about 250 trial participants, of whom around 210 were given two doses of AZD1222 and 26 were given two doses of MenACWY control vaccine. Trial participants were enrolled into age subgroups of 18-55, 56-69 and 70-plus years, which contained around 150, 28 and 57 TCR-sequenced participants, respectively. Here is what the overall study found, with its caveats: The whole spike protein was spanned by vaccine-associated CD4 TCRs, and dominant responses were seen in regions 160-218 and 743-854. After two AZD1222 doses, both the breadth and the depth of spike-specific TCRs were significantly higher than at day 0 and than in MenACWY recipients. Reportedly, almost half of the unique spike-specific TCRs recognized epitopes lying outside the regions that are mutated in the B.1.351 and B.1.1.7 variants. Participants were mostly white British, with more females than males. The authors suggested clonal diversity may have been underestimated. Because no samples from the day 14 peak response were available, repertoires could be characterized only after the peak T cell response. Conclusions about previously exposed vaccinees were limited because only six AZD1222 recipients were SARS-CoV-2 seropositive at baseline. In the small 56-69-year group, the increase in depth fell short of significance, most likely because of low power.

With respect to this clone: What antigen it recognizes has not been identified. Base qualities are missing; no much larger clone stands one base away.

The meaning of the sample's time point label: about 28 days (+/-7) after the second vaccine dose. AZD1222 recipients given second doses at about 4 weeks or at about 12 weeks were pooled, since spike-specific TCR depth and breadth were not found to differ between the two schedules. The vaccinee samples were drawn from two UK trials, COV001 and COV002, one of which was a single-blind randomized controlled phase 2/3 trial testing AZD1222 (ChAdOx1 nCoV-19) in healthy adults. For TCRbeta chain sequencing, PBMC samples from trial participants were taken at day 0 and at day 28 after the second dose. Counted from cysteine to phenylalanine, this CDR3 has 13 amino acids. Of all the DNA, just the CDR3 is kept, 39 bases in frame from base 1. Via the germline V gene, CDR1 is SQVTM and CDR2 ANQGSEA. Compared with germline, V lacks 5 bases and J lacks 8 bases; bases without a gene match: 9. The CDR3 regions of human TCRbeta chains were subjected to immunosequencing. Under the source paper's analysis protocol: TCRs in the repertoires were compared against a reference library of SARS-CoV-2-specific TCRs that had been generated with the MIRA antigen-specificity platform. Breadth was defined as the fraction of unique TCRs that were SARS-CoV-2-associated. Depth was defined as the fraction of total T cells that were SARS-CoV-2-associated. Using the MIRA data, every spike-specific TCR was mapped to the spike region that the TCR reacted to and assigned to either a CD4 or a CD8 class. Log10-transformed breadth and depth values were compared by one-way ANOVA with Sidak's multiple comparisons tests. Sourced from immuneACCESS, this table was stored by TCRdb with only in-frame sequences that have V and J called. A share of the clones is absent; for the studies checked, an unresolved V gene accounts for under half, and the remainder has no known explanation. That table gives V, J and clone size, and the DNA gave D and trimming. The sample data list about 120,000 clones, and about 90% of these were observed just once. The top ten hold around 1.6% of the sample.

The sequence was collected from an adult who received the AZD1222 COVID-19 vaccine. The sequences come from peripheral blood, collected 28 days after the second AZD1222 dose. The rearranged chain carries TRBV29-1 and TRBJ2-1; TRBD1 agrees with 7 junctional bases. The CDR3 amino acid sequence is: CSVPDRVADEQFF. Here is the DNA: TGCAGCGTTCCTGACAGGGTGGCGGATGAGCAGTTCTTC.